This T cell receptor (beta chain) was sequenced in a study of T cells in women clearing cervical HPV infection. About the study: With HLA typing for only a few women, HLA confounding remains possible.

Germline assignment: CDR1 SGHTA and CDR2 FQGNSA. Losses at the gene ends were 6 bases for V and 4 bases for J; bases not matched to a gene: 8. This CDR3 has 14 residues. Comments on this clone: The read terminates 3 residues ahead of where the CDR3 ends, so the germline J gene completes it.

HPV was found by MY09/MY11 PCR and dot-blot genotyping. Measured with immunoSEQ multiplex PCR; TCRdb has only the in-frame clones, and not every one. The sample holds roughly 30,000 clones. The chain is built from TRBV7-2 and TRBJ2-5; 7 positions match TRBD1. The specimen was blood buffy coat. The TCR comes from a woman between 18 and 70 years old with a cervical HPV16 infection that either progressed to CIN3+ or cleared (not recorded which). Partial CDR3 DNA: TGTGCCAGCAGTCCAGACAGGGTCATAGAGACC. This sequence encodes CASSPDRVIET. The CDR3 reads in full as CASSPDRVIETQYF. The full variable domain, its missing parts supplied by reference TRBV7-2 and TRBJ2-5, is GAGVSQSPSNKVTEKGKDVELRCDPISGHTALYWYRQSLGQGLEFLIYFQGNSAPDKSGLPSDRFSAERTGGSVSTLTIQRTQQEDSAVYLCASSPDRVIETQYFGPGTRLLVL.